This TCR beta chain was sequenced for a study of Ad26.COV2.S vaccination and SARS-CoV-2 variants. Study-level background: Participants got Ad26.COV2.S intramuscularly, once or twice 56 days apart. Study results and caveats: Those who received vaccine or placebo ended up with similar non-spike TCR breadth.

This clone was observed many times. Its target is unknown. Profiling relied on immunoSEQ multiplex PCR, and the TCRdb table lists in-frame clones only, not all of them. This repertoire shows about 440,000 clones, around nine tenths found once; its top ten account for roughly 12%. Treatment defined: roughly 18 received Ad26.COV2.S at low or high dose, single or two shots; 5 received placebo; per-sample allocation not given. Sample collection was performed on day 63 after the first vaccine or placebo injection. Wuhan-strain spike was delivered by a replication-incompetent Ad26 vector. The CDR3 contains 13 residues. Per the germline V gene, CDR1 is SEHNR and CDR2 is FQNEAQ (reference sequence). Trimming took 4 bases from V and 9 from J, leaving 13 bases between them.

The input for sequencing was peripheral blood, taken in a trial of Ad26.COV2.S vaccine versus placebo. The chain employs TRBV7-9 and TRBJ2-1; unclear D gene. The clonotype was recovered from a person aged 18-65 years who received the Ad26.COV2.S COVID-19 vaccine or a placebo. This chain's CDR3 is CASSYLLGGEQFF. The CDR3, as DNA: TGTGCCAGCAGCTACCTATTAGGTGGTGAGCAGTTCTTC.